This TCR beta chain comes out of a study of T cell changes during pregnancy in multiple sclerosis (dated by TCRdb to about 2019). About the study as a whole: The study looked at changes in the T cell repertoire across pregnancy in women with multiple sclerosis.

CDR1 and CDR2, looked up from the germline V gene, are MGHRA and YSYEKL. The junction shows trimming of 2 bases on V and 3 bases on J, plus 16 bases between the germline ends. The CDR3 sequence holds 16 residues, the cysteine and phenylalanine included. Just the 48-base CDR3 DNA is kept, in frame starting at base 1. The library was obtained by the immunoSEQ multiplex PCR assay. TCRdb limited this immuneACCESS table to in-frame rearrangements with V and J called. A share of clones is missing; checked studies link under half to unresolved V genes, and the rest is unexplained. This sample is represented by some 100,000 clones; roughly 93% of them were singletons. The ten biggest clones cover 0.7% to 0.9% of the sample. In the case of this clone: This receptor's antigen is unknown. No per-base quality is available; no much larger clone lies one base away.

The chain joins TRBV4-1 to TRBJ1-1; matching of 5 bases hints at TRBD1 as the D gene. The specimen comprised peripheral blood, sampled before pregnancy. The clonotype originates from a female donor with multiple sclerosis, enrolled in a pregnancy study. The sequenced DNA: TGCGCCAGCAGCCAAAGCCCGGTGGGGGGGGACACTGAAGCTTTCTTT. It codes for CASSQSPVGGDTEAFF.